This record covers a single TCR beta chain. Its antigen is not identified. Assay used: immunoSEQ multiplex PCR; TCRdb lists only in-frame clones, some missing. The table includes just over 50,000 clones, roughly 97% detected once. This record comes from a study of siplizumab effects on memory and regulatory T cells. Findings and caveats of the study: Alloreactive sequences traceable to unstimulated CD4+ memory cells declined significantly under siplizumab.

Material: naive CD4+ T cells sorted from blood. The clonotype was recovered from a human donor in good health.

For the CDR3, the DNA is TGTGCCAGCAGCTTGCAGGCCCTCGGGGCAGATACGCAGTATTTT. It codes for CASSLQALGADTQYF. V and J are TRBV5-6 and TRBJ2-3; perhaps TRBD2 as D (5 bases). Germline V CDR1 and CDR2: SGHDT, YYEEEE. The CDR3 sequence is 15 residues long. The V end lost 1 base, the J end lost 4 bases, and 13 bases lay between the germline ends.